Below, one TCR beta chain is given with its context. The antigen remains undetermined. This sample was taken from a study of T cell repertoires in cytomegalovirus infection. On the study more broadly: Carrying CMV and the relevant HLA type showed in public TCR beta signatures.

TCRdb passed the reads through MiXCR, listing each CDR3 protein once. The sample consists of about 740,000 distinct CDR3 sequences, around 35% of them appearing once. This CDR3 spans 17 amino acids. Germline V gene sequence: CDR1 SEHNR, CDR2 FQNEAQ (reference sequence). Trimming at V came to 10 bases and at J to 7 bases, leaving 19 bases not matched to a gene. This receptor was obtained from a human donor in good health (CMV status not recorded). Some clones in this sample may be carry-over from other donors' samples. The chain carries TRBV7-9 and TRBJ1-6; 7 nucleotides line up with TRBD1. The specimen comprised cultured PBMCs, sampled from culture after CMV antigen stimulation. This CDR3 reads CATSVTWGQNKNSPLHF. As DNA, the CDR3 is TGTGCCACCTCGGTGACCTGGGGACAGAATAAAAATTCACCCCTCCACTTT. Supplemented by reference TRBV7-9 and TRBJ1-6, the full variable domain reads DTGVSQNPRHKITKRGQNVTFRCDPISEHNRLYWYRQTLGQGPEFLTYFQNEAQLEKSRLLSDRFSAERPKGSFSTLEIQRTEQGDSAMYLCATSVTWGQNKNSPLHFGNGTRLTVT.